The clone carrying this T cell receptor beta chain appeared a single time. Per the authors' pipeline: Researchers report that nucleated cell counts were estimated from reference gene primer amplification. Clones were read by immunoSEQ multiplex PCR, and TCRdb kept only the in-frame ones, dropping some. V, J and clone size are those of that table, while D and trimming were read from the DNA. Among tens of thousands of clones listed, 87% were seen once. The source of the sample is a study of blood T cell repertoires in COVID-19. Study at large: Acute and convalescent COVID-19 samples came from the United States, Italy and Spain. PBMCs, B-cell-depleted T cells, or T cells provided the cDNA or gDNA that made up the material.

Germline V CDR1 and CDR2: KGHSH, LQKENI. The CDR3 sequence is 14 residues long. V lost 0 bases and J lost 3, with 8 bases in between. The sequenced material came from peripheral blood. V usage is TRBV18 and J usage is TRBJ1-1; a possible D gene is TRBD1 (5 bases). The clonotype comes from a woman of 80 years or more with acute or convalescent COVID-19. CDR3 protein: CASSPPRGYTEAFF. DNA of the CDR3: TGTGCCAGCTCACCACCGCGGGGGTACACTGAAGCTTTCTTT.